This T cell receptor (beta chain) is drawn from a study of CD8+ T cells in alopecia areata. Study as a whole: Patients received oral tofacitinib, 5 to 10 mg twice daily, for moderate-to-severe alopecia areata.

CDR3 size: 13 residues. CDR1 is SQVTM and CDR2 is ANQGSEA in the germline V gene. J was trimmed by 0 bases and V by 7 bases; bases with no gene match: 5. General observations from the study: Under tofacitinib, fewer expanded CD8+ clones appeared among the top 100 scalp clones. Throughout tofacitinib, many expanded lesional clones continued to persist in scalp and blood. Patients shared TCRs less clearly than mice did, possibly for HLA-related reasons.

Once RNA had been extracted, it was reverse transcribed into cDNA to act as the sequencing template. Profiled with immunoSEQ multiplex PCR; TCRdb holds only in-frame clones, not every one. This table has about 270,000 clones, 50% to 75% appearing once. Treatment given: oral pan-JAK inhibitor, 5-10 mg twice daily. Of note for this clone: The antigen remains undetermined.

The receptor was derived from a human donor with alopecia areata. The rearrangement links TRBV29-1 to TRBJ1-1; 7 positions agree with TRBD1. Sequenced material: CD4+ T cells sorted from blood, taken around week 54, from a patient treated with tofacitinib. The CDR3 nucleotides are TGCAGCGCCGAGGGACAGTTGAACACTGAAGCTTTCTTT. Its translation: CSAEGQLNTEAFF.